Each of the 25 T cell receptor beta chains below was sequenced from the same sample in a study of shared clonotypes between healthy human individuals. Profiling relied on immunoSEQ multiplex PCR, and the TCRdb table lists in-frame clones only, not all of them. The sample lists millions of clones, approximately 90% occurring once. The sample taken for sequencing was naive CD4+ T cells sorted from blood. Specified subset: CD45RA+ positively selected. These receptors were obtained from a man younger than 35 in good health.

The chain is built from TRBV14 and TRBJ1-6; D not resolved. The V gene lost 0 bases and the J gene lost 7 bases, with 13 bases spanning the gap. Germline lookup yields CDR1 SGHDN and CDR2 FVKESK. CDR3 length: 16 amino acids. This CDR3 reads CASSQDKGSKNSPLHF. CDR3 nucleotides: TGTGCCAGCAGCCAAGATAAGGGCAGTAAAAATTCACCCCTCCACTTT.

Only one count was recorded for this clone. The J gene is TRBJ2-2, the V gene TRBV7-9, with TRBD1 matching over 7 bases. This CDR3 has 15 amino acids. With 1 base clipped from V and 7 bases from J, the junction kept 6 bases outside the gene matches. Germline CDR1 SEHNR, CDR2 FQNEAQ (reference sequence). Here the CDR3 DNA reads TGTGCCAGCAGCTTAGTAGGGGGCCCGAACGGGGAGCTGTTTTTT. Its protein product is CASSLVGGPNGELFF.

This chain joins TRBV7-2 and TRBJ1-1, with TRBD1 matching over 8 bases. The CDR3 has 13 amino acids. V was clipped by 0 bases and J by 9 bases; unmatched bases: 3. Per germline, CDR1 SGHTA and CDR2 FQGNSA. The CDR3 protein is CASSLAPGGKAFF. The CDR3 nucleotides are TGTGCCAGCAGCTTAGCGCCAGGGGGCAAAGCTTTCTTT.

J is TRBJ1-1 and V is TRBV6-5, with D possibly being TRBD1 (5 bases). CDR1 and CDR2 (germline): MNHEY, SVGAGI. V shed 5 bases and J shed 1 base, with 14 bases lying between them. CDR3 length: 15 amino acids. The CDR3 bases are TGTGCCAGCAGTAATACCGGGACGGAGAACACTGAAGCTTTCTTT. Its translation: CASSNTGTENTEAFF.

The chain joins TRBV13 to TRBJ2-7; 12 positions agree with TRBD2. With V trimmed by 6 bases and J by 1 base, 4 bases remained unmatched. Germline loops: CDR1 PRHDT, CDR2 FYEKMQ (reference sequence). The CDR3 extends over 15 amino acids. The CDR3 DNA sequence: TGTGCCAGCAGTATACTAGCGGGAGGTTCCTACGAGCAGTACTTC. This sequence encodes CASSILAGGSYEQYF.

The V and J genes are TRBV29-1 and TRBJ2-5; no clear D. The germline V gene encodes CDR1 SQVTM and CDR2 ANQGSEA. This CDR3 is 10 amino acids long. V was shortened by 5 bases and J by 4 bases, with 5 bases between the two germline ends. CDR3 protein: CSVSSETQYF. The CDR3 DNA reads TGCAGCGTTTCATCAGAGACCCAGTACTTC.

This clone was detected only once. The chain recombines TRBV7-9 with TRBJ2-7; 12 positions agree with TRBD2. The germline gives CDR1 SEHNR, CDR2 FQNEAQ (reference sequence). The CDR3 runs 16 residues. With V trimmed by 5 bases and J by 2 bases, 7 bases remained unmatched. The DNA for the CDR3 is TGTGCCAGCAGCCAGCCGGGACTAGCGGGCCCCTACGAGCAGTACTTC. Protein sequence: CASSQPGLAGPYEQYF.

This clone was seen once. V and J are TRBV4-1 and TRBJ2-3; TRBD2 is a possible D gene (7 bases). CDR1 is MGHRA and CDR2 is YSYEKL in the germline V gene. Between the trimmed V and J ends, which lost 1 base and 4 bases, there was a span of 15 bases. The CDR3 covers 16 residues. This chain's CDR3 is CASSQVGGGAPDTQYF. The CDR3, as DNA: TGCGCCAGCAGCCAAGTTGGAGGGGGGGCACCAGATACGCAGTATTTT.

The chain joins TRBV30 to TRBJ2-1; TRBD1 agrees at 12 bases. V trimming: 3 bases; J trimming: 9 bases; junction bases outside the gene matches: 3. CDR3 length: 13 amino acids. The V gene's germline CDR1 is GTSNPN and CDR2 SVGIG (reference sequence). CDR3 sequence (DNA): TGTGCCTGGAGGGGACAGGGGGCCAGTGAGCAGTTCTTC. Its translation is CAWRGQGASEQFF. The full variable domain, rest sourced from reference TRBV30 and TRBJ2-1, is SQTIHQWPATLVQPVGSPLSLECTVEGTSNPNLYWYRQAAGRGLQLLFYSVGIGQISSEVPQNLSASRPQDRQFILSSKKLLLSDSGFYLCAWRGQGASEQFFGPGTRLTVL.

Regarding this clone: At the DNA level, this CDR3 is encoded by other sequences in the same sample as well. This sequence joins TRBV7-8 and TRBJ1-1, with D unresolved. The V and J ends lost 4 bases and 1 base respectively, with 10 bases between them. Germline CDR1 reads SGHVS; CDR2 reads FQNEAQ. CDR3 length: 14 residues. DNA of the CDR3: TGTGCCAGCAGCTCCCGCGTGGGGAACACTGAAGCTTTCTTT. It translates to CASSSRVGNTEAFF.

The chain combines TRBV10-2 with TRBJ2-7, with 8 bases that match TRBD2. Germline CDR1 WSHSY, CDR2 SAAADI. The CDR3 is 13 residues long. Germline trimming cut 6 bases from V and 5 bases from J; bases unmatched to any gene: 6. CDR3 region: CASSQAGANEQYF. CDR3 coding DNA: TGCGCCAGCAGCCAAGCGGGAGCCAACGAGCAGTACTTC.

This CDR3 is CATSRAPNPVGYGYTF. As DNA, the CDR3 is TGTGCCACCAGCAGAGCCCCCAACCCCGTGGGCTATGGCTACACCTTC. V usage is TRBV15 and J usage is TRBJ1-2, with unresolved D. CDR3 length equals 16 residues. CDR1 and CDR2 from the germline V gene are LNHNV and YYDKDF (reference sequence). V was cut by 1 base and J by 4 bases, with 16 bases left in between. Drawing the rest from reference TRBV15 and TRBJ1-2, the complete variable domain is DAMVIQNPRYQVTQFGKPVTLSCSQTLNHNVMYWYQQKSSQAPKLLFHYYDKDFNNEADTPDNFQSRRPNTSFCFLDIRSPGLGDTAMYLCATSRAPNPVGYGYTFGSGTRLTVV.

The chain couples TRBV7-3 to TRBJ2-1; TRBD2 might be the D (6 bases). The germline V gene has CDR1 SGHTA and CDR2 FQGTGA. V dropped 1 base and J dropped 6 bases, with 10 bases sitting between them. The CDR3 runs 14 residues. This chain's CDR3 is CASSLRLGGNEQFF. DNA of the CDR3: TGTGCCAGCAGCTTAAGGCTGGGAGGCAATGAGCAGTTCTTC.

This clone was detected once. V and J are TRBV6-4 and TRBJ2-3; tentatively, D is TRBD2 (7 bases). CDR1 and CDR2 from the germline V gene are MRHNA and SNTAGT. V was trimmed by 5 bases and J by 4 bases, leaving 19 bases between them. The CDR3 loop spans 16 amino acids. In DNA form, the CDR3 reads TGTGCCAGCAGTCACCTAGGCGGGGGCAGTGCAGATACGCAGTATTTT. It yields the protein CASSHLGGGSADTQYF.

CDR3: CAWSPDLGNTIYF. The DNA of the CDR3 is TGTGCCTGGAGCCCCGACCTTGGGAACACCATATATTTT. This sequence joins TRBV30 and TRBJ1-3; no firm D call. The germline CDR1 and CDR2 sequences are GTSNPN and SVGIG (reference sequence). The ends were cut back, 3 bases at V and 7 bases at J, with 13 bases in the middle. CDR3 length: 13 residues.

This chain connects TRBV5-1 to TRBJ2-3; D might be TRBD2 (5 bases). The CDR3 has 15 amino acids. CDR1 is SGHRS, CDR2 YFSETQ, per germline. Trimming shortened V by 4 bases and J by 0 bases, and 12 bases separated the two germline ends. The CDR3 DNA is TGCGCCAGCAGCCCGAGGGAGATCAGCACAGATACGCAGTATTTT. Its translation is CASSPREISTDTQYF.

This chain connects TRBV14 to TRBJ2-7; D unclear. CDR1 is SGHDN and CDR2 is FVKESK in the germline V gene. The CDR3 spans 13 residues. V was trimmed by 2 bases and J by 1 base, leaving 6 bases between them. The CDR3 loop reads CASSQIDSYEQYF. The DNA for the CDR3 is TGTGCCAGCAGCCAAATTGATTCCTACGAGCAGTACTTC.

For the CDR3, the DNA is TGTGCCAGCAGCCCTAGGACGGGAACATGGGGCTACACCTTC. It translates to CASSPRTGTWGYTF. This rearrangement joins TRBV7-8 to TRBJ1-2; unclear D gene. Germline lookup yields CDR1 SGHVS and CDR2 FQNEAQ. This CDR3 spans 14 amino acids. The V gene lost 5 bases and the J gene lost 8 bases, with 18 bases spanning the gap.

This chain links TRBV28 with TRBJ1-5; D unresolved. Germline V lookup: CDR1 MDHEN, CDR2 SYDVKM. Trimming cost V 7 bases and J 3 bases, with 10 bases left between them. The CDR3 is 13 amino acids. In DNA form, the CDR3 reads TGTGCCAGCAAGACTCTCAACAATCAGCCCCAGCATTTT. This translates into CASKTLNNQPQHF.

This rearrangement joins TRBV6-5 to TRBJ2-7, with 7 bases identical to TRBD1. V was clipped by 6 bases and J by 5 bases; unmatched bases: 7. There are 13 residues in the CDR3. Germline lookup yields CDR1 MNHEY and CDR2 SVGAGI. The CDR3 nucleotides read TGTGCCAGCAGGTTCAGGGGGACCGACGAGCAGTACTTC. Residues: CASRFRGTDEQYF.

With regard to this clone: The same CDR3 is also encoded by other DNA sequences in this sample. The chain carries TRBV27 and TRBJ1-6; a possible D gene is TRBD1 (5 bases). CDR1 is MNHEY and CDR2 is SMNVEV in the germline V gene (reference sequence). CDR3 size: 14 residues. V lost 6 bases to trimming and J lost 1 base, with 7 bases between them. CDR3 residues: CASSQGSYNSPLHF. CDR3 DNA sequence: TGTGCCAGCAGCCAGGGATCCTATAATTCACCCCTCCACTTT.

V usage is TRBV19 and J usage is TRBJ2-4, with D perhaps TRBD1 (5 bases). The germline V gene encodes CDR1 LNHDA and CDR2 SQIVND (reference sequence). Between the trimmed V and J ends, which lost 5 bases and 11 bases, there was a span of 25 bases. The CDR3 totals 16 residues. The CDR3 DNA reads as TGTGCCAGTAGTCCCCACCTCCCGACAGTTTTCAACGTTCAGTACTTC. Amino acids: CASSPHLPTVFNVQYF.

This sequence joins TRBV2 and TRBJ2-5; tentatively, D is TRBD1 (5 bases). CDR3 length: 13 amino acids. The germline V and J ends were trimmed by 7 bases and 1 base, with 10 bases remaining between them. Germline loops: CDR1 SNHLY, CDR2 FYNNEI. Here the CDR3 reads CASTGHRQETQYF. The CDR3 DNA follows: TGTGCCAGCACTGGACACCGCCAAGAGACCCAGTACTTC.

This rearrangement joins TRBV18 to TRBJ2-7, with D possibly matching TRBD1 (5 bases). The CDR3 is made up of 14 amino acids. V gave up 6 bases and J gave up 6 bases, with 18 bases separating them. CDR1 and CDR2 from the germline V gene are KGHSH and LQKENI. In DNA form, the CDR3 reads TGTGCCAGCTCGACCCAGGCCAGGGAACTCGAGCAGTACTTC. This codes for CASSTQARELEQYF.

The chain joins TRBV2 to TRBJ2-7, with D perhaps given as TRBD1 or TRBD2 (7 bases each). V gave up 5 bases and J gave up 3 bases, with 17 bases separating them. Germline values: CDR1 SNHLY, CDR2 FYNNEI. The CDR3 loop spans 15 amino acids. The CDR3 is CASSRTGEGDYEQYF. The CDR3 nucleotides are TGTGCCAGCAGTCGAACAGGGGAGGGGGACTACGAGCAGTACTTC. The whole variable domain, filled in from reference TRBV2 and TRBJ2-7, reads EPEVTQTPSHQVTQMGQEVILRCVPISNHLYFYWYRQILGQKVEFLVSFYNNEISEKSEIFDDQFSVERPDGSNFTLKIRSTKLEDSAMYFCASSRTGEGDYEQYFGPGTRLTVT.